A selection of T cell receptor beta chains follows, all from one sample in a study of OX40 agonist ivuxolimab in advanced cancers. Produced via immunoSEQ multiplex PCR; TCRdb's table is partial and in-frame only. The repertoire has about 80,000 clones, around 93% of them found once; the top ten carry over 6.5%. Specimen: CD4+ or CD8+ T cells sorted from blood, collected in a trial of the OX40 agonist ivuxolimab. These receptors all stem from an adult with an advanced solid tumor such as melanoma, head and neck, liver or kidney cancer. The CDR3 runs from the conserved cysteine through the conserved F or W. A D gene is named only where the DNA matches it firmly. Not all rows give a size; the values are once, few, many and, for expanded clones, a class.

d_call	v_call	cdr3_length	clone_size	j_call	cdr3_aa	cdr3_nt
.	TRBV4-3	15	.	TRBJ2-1	CASSQDLLGANEQFF	TGCGCCAGCAGCCAAGATCTACTAGGGGCCAATGAGCAGTTCTTC
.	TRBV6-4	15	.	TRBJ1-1	CASSASGVSDTEAFF	TGTGCCAGCAGCGCCTCAGGGGTCTCAGACACTGAAGCTTTCTTT
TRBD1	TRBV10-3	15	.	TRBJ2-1	CAIKTGTGVYNEQFF	TGTGCCATCAAAACCGGGACAGGGGTCTACAATGAGCAGTTCTTC
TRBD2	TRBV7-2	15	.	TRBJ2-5	CASSLGGGLRETQYF	TGTGCCAGCAGCTTAGGGGGGGGACTTCGAGAGACCCAGTACTTC
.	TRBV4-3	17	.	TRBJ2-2	CASSQDQSGAEAGELFF	TGCGCCAGCAGCCAAGATCAGTCAGGGGCCGAGGCCGGGGAGCTGTTTTTT
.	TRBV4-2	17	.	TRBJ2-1	CASSQDRSRGVGNEQFF	TGTGCCAGCAGCCAAGATAGGTCGCGTGGAGTGGGAAATGAGCAGTTCTTC
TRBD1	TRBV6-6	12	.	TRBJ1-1	CASSSTGNWAFF	TGTGCCAGCAGTTCGACAGGGAATTGGGCTTTCTTT
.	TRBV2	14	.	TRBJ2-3	CASSEQVSTDTQYF	TGTGCCAGCAGTGAACAGGTCAGCACAGATACGCAGTATTTT
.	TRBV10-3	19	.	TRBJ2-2	CAISGLTPVGRSNTGELFF	TGTGCCATCAGTGGCCTCACCCCCGTTGGGAGGTCGAACACCGGGGAGCTGTTTTTT
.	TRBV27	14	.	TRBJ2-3	CASSLLGGTDTQYF	TGTGCCAGCAGTTTGCTTGGGGGCACAGATACGCAGTATTTT
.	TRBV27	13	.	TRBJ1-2	CAGSFYGGGGYTF	TGTGCCGGCAGTTTCTACGGGGGCGGTGGCTACACCTTC
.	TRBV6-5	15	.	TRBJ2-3	CASSSTGWATDTQYF	TGTGCCAGCAGTTCCACAGGGTGGGCCACAGATACGCAGTATTTT
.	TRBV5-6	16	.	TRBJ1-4	CASSSHLWSANEKLFF	TGTGCCAGCAGCTCTCACCTCTGGAGTGCTAATGAAAAACTGTTTTTT
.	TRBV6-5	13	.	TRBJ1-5	CASRSGGNQPQHF	TGTGCCAGCAGGAGCGGGGGGAATCAGCCCCAGCATTTT
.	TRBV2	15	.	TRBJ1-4	CASSAGAHRGEKLFF	TGTGCCAGCAGTGCAGGGGCCCACCGCGGTGAAAAACTGTTTTTT
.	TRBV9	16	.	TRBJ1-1	CASSAPLRDTNTEAFF	TGTGCCAGCAGCGCACCACTCCGGGACACGAACACTGAAGCTTTCTTT
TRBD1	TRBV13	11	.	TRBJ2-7	CASGTGGEQYF	TGTGCCAGCGGGACAGGGGGCGAGCAGTACTTC
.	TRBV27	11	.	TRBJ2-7	CASGGWGEQYF	TGTGCCAGCGGGGGATGGGGCGAGCAGTACTTC
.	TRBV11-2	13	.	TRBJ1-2	CASSLDYRDGYTF	TGTGCCAGCAGCTTAGATTATAGGGATGGCTACACCTTC
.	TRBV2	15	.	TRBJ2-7	CASSEMAAYPYEQYF	TGTGCCAGCAGTGAAATGGCAGCTTACCCCTACGAGCAGTACTTC
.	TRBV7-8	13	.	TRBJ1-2	CASTSTISGGYTF	TGTGCCAGCACCTCAACTATATCGGGGGGCTACACCTTC
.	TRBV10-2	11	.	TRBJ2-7	CASSYLYEQYF	TGTGCCAGCAGTTATTTGTACGAGCAGTACTTC
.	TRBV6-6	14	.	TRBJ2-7	CASSYSDSSYEQYF	TGTGCCAGCAGTTACTCGGACAGCTCCTACGAGCAGTACTTC
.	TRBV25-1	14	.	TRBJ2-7	CASSEFGRGDEQYF	TGTGCCAGCAGTGAATTTGGCAGGGGCGACGAGCAGTACTTC
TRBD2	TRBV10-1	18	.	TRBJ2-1	CASSESVLAEGSYNEQFF	TGCGCCAGCAGTGAGTCGGTACTAGCGGAGGGCTCCTACAATGAGCAGTTCTTC
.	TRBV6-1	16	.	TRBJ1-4	CASSEQGGGTNEKLFF	TGTGCCAGCAGCGAACAGGGAGGGGGAACTAATGAAAAACTGTTTTTT
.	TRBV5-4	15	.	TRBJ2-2	CASSPTMANTGELFF	TGTGCCAGCAGCCCCACGATGGCGAACACCGGGGAGCTGTTTTTT
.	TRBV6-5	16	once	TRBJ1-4	CASSFNGQLTNEKLFF	TGTGCCAGCAGTTTCAACGGACAGCTCACTAATGAAAAACTGTTTTTT
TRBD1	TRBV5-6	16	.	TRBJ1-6	CASSLDMTGINSPLHF	TGTGCCAGCAGCTTAGATATGACAGGGATAAATTCACCCCTCCACTTT
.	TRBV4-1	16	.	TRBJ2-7	CASSQDKSETIYEQYF	TGCGCCAGCAGCCAAGATAAGAGCGAGACAATCTACGAGCAGTACTTC
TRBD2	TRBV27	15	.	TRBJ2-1	CASTPGTSGHNEQFF	TGTGCCAGCACCCCAGGGACTAGCGGCCACAATGAGCAGTTCTTC
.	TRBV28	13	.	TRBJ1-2	CASSLLSNYGYTF	TGTGCCAGCAGTTTACTCTCTAACTATGGCTACACCTTC
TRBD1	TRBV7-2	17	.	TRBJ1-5	CASSLDAAGGSNQPQHF	TGTGCCAGCAGCTTAGACGCGGCAGGGGGCAGCAATCAGCCCCAGCATTTT
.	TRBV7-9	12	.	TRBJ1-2	CASSSDGDGYTF	TGTGCCAGCAGCTCAGATGGGGATGGCTACACCTTC
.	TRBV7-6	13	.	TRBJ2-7	CASSLKGSYEQYF	TGTGCCAGCAGCTTAAAGGGAAGCTACGAGCAGTACTTC
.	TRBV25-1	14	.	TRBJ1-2	CASSLTGVFYGYTF	TGTGCCAGCAGCCTAACGGGGGTATTCTATGGCTACACCTTC
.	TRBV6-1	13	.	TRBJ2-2	CASSERDTGELFF	TGTGCCAGCAGTGAACGTGACACCGGGGAGCTGTTTTTT
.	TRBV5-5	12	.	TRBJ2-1	CASSLTGNEQFF	TGTGCCAGCAGCTTGACCGGCAATGAGCAGTTCTTC
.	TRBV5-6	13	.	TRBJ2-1	CASSFGGGHEQFF	TGTGCCAGCAGCTTCGGGGGTGGCCATGAGCAGTTCTTC
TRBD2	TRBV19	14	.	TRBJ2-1	CASSASGGGNEQFF	TGTGCCAGTAGCGCTAGCGGGGGGGGCAATGAGCAGTTCTTC
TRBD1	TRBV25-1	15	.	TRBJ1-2	CASSRDRGPLDGYTF	TGTGCCAGCAGTCGGGACAGGGGCCCTCTCGATGGCTACACCTTC
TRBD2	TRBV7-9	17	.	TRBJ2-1	CASSSTGTSGPYNEQFF	TGTGCCAGCAGTTCTACCGGGACTAGCGGACCCTACAATGAGCAGTTCTTC
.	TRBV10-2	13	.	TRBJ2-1	CASSRQGRGEQFF	TGCGCCAGCAGCAGGCAGGGAAGGGGTGAGCAGTTCTTC
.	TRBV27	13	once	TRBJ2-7	CASRAGGYYEQYF	TGTGCCTCAAGGGCAGGGGGGTACTACGAGCAGTACTTC
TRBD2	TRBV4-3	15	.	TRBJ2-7	CASSQGLASSYEQYF	TGCGCCAGCAGCCAGGGACTAGCGAGCTCCTACGAGCAGTACTTC
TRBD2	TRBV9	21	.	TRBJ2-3	CASSVALKPSGRDYSTDTQYF	TGTGCCAGCAGCGTAGCCCTCAAACCCTCGGGTAGGGACTATAGCACAGATACGCAGTATTTT
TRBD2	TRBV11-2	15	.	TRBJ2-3	CASSLLAGGTDTQYF	TGTGCCAGCAGCTTACTAGCGGGGGGCACAGATACGCAGTATTTT
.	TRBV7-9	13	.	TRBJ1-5	CASSEYSNQPQHF	TGTGCCAGCAGTGAATATAGCAATCAGCCCCAGCATTTT
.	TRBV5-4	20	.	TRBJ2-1	CASSLYLVVTSQSSYNEQFF	TGTGCCAGCAGCTTGTATCTTGTGGTGACGAGCCAGAGCTCCTACAATGAGCAGTTCTTC
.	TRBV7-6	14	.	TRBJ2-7	CASSLQGFHYEQYF	TGTGCCAGCAGCTTACAAGGGTTCCACTACGAGCAGTACTTC
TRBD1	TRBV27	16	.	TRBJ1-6	CASSWLDRAENSPLHF	TGTGCCAGCAGTTGGTTGGACAGGGCGGAAAATTCACCCCTCCACTTT
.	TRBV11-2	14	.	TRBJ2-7	CASSWGPASYEQYF	TGTGCCAGCAGCTGGGGCCCCGCAAGCTACGAGCAGTACTTC